This passage covers 21 T cell receptor beta chains from one sample sequenced in a study of blood T cell repertoires in COVID-19. The method was immunoSEQ multiplex PCR; TCRdb's version includes in-frame clones alone and lacks a portion of them. This sample has around 20,000 clones, with about 88% found just once. The material sequenced was peripheral blood. The receptors stem from a man aged 40-49 years with active COVID-19.

This chain links TRBV7-2 with TRBJ1-2, with D perhaps matching TRBD1 (5 bases). The CDR3 sequence is 15 residues long. From germline, CDR1 is SGHTA and CDR2 FQGNSA. Deletions cut 2 bases from V and 2 bases from J, with 12 bases between. CDR3: CASSLTAGQNYGYTF. CDR3 in DNA: TGTGCCAGCAGCTTAACGGCGGGGCAGAACTATGGCTACACCTTC.

This chain uses TRBV15 with TRBJ1-2, with 9 bases lining up with TRBD1. Germline CDR1 LNHNV, CDR2 YYDKDF (reference sequence). The CDR3 runs to 13 residues. Trimming took 5 bases from V and 5 from J; bases not matched to a gene: 3. CDR3 protein: CATSAGTGYGYTF. CDR3 nucleotides: TGTGCCACCAGCGCGGGGACAGGGTATGGCTACACCTTC. The full variable domain, rest sourced from reference TRBV15 and TRBJ1-2, is DAMVIQNPRYQVTQFGKPVTLSCSQTLNHNVMYWYQQKSSQAPKLLFHYYDKDFNNEADTPDNFQSRRPNTSFCFLDIRSPGLGDTAMYLCATSAGTGYGYTFGSGTRLTVV.

The rearrangement uses TRBV7-6 and TRBJ2-7; maybe TRBD1 (5 bases). This CDR3 contains 11 residues. The germline gives CDR1 SGHVS, CDR2 FNYEAQ. The ends were cut back, 3 bases at V and 8 bases at J, with 8 bases in the middle. CDR3 residues: CASSLGPKQYF. The CDR3 coding sequence is TGTGCCAGCAGCTTGGGGCCGAAGCAGTACTTC.

The J gene is TRBJ1-2, the V gene TRBV11-2, with D possibly TRBD1 on 5 matching bases. CDR1 is SGHAT, CDR2 FQNNGV, per germline. The CDR3 has 16 amino acids. Trimming took off 5 bases at V and 4 bases at J, with 20 bases between the two ends. The CDR3 loop is CASSLLYSTGTYGYTF. The DNA for the CDR3 is TGTGCCAGCAGCCTCCTTTATTCCACAGGTACCTATGGCTACACCTTC.

The chain is built from TRBV3-1 (or the pseudogene TRBV3-2) and TRBJ1-1; 9 bases are a match to TRBD1. The V and J ends lost 2 bases and 1 base, in that order; junction bases with no gene match: 8. Per the germline V gene, CDR1 is LGHDT and CDR2 is YNNKEL (reference sequence). The CDR3 is 17 amino acids. The CDR3 sequence: CASSQNPRQGENTEAFF. CDR3 DNA: TGTGCCAGCAGCCAAAACCCCCGACAGGGGGAGAACACTGAAGCTTTCTTT.

The rearrangement links TRBV9 to TRBJ2-1; D remains ambiguous. Germline assignment: CDR1 SGDLS and CDR2 YYNGEE. V gave up 4 bases and J gave up 6 bases, with 5 bases separating them. The CDR3 extends over 11 amino acids. The CDR3 loop reads CASSPGNEQFF. Written as DNA, the CDR3 is TGTGCCAGCAGCCCCGGCAATGAGCAGTTCTTC.

CDR3 nucleotides: TGTGCCTGGAGACTAGCGGGAGGGTCCGGGGAGCTGTTTTTT. Translating gives CAWRLAGGSGELFF. The chain couples TRBV30 to TRBJ2-2; 13 nucleotides line up with TRBD2. CDR3 length: 14 amino acids. With V trimmed by 3 bases and J by 6 bases, 1 base remained unmatched. Germline V gene lookup returns CDR1 GTSNPN and CDR2 SVGIG (reference sequence).

The chain couples TRBV4-1 to TRBJ2-1; TRBD2 aligns across 9 bases. CDR1 MGHRA and CDR2 YSYEKL come from the germline V gene. The CDR3 is 16 amino acids. V lost 0 bases to trimming and J lost 5 bases; unmatched junction nucleotides: 5. CDR3 nucleotide sequence: TGCGCCAGCAGCCAAGATCAACTAGCGGGTAACAATGAGCAGTTCTTC. Amino acid sequence: CASSQDQLAGNNEQFF.

The J gene is TRBJ1-2, the V gene TRBV6-5; D unresolved. The CDR3 runs to 15 residues. The germline gives CDR1 MNHEY, CDR2 SVGAGI. Trimming left V 3 bases short and J 4 bases short, with 15 bases between. CDR3 nucleotides: TGTGCCAGCAGTTATTTGGCAGGTAGCGGCTATGGCTACACCTTC. Translating it yields CASSYLAGSGYGYTF.

By proportion, this clone is large. The chain recombines TRBV27 with TRBJ2-7; no clear D. Trimming removed 5 bases from V and 2 bases from J, with 10 bases in between. The CDR3 has 13 amino acids. Per germline, CDR1 MNHEY and CDR2 SMNVEV (reference sequence). This CDR3 is CASSGNFPYEQYF. Written as DNA, the CDR3 is TGTGCCAGCAGTGGTAACTTTCCCTACGAGCAGTACTTC.

This chain joins TRBV5-6 and TRBJ2-3; 9 nucleotides agree with TRBD2. The CDR3 totals 19 residues. V gave up 4 bases and J gave up 5 bases; unmatched junction bases: 20. CDR1 SGHDT and CDR2 YYEEEE come from the germline V gene. The CDR3 DNA reads as TGTGCCAGCAGCCACGGGGGTGTAGCGGGAGAGGTGTTTGGAGATACGCAGTATTTT. It codes for CASSHGGVAGEVFGDTQYF. Full variable domain (rest looked up from reference TRBV5-6 and TRBJ2-3): DAGVTQSPTHLIKTRGQQVTLRCSPKSGHDTVSWYQQALGQGPQFIFQYYEEEERQRGNFPDRFSGHQFPNYSSELNVNALLLGDSALYLCASSHGGVAGEVFGDTQYFGPGTRLTVL.

The V gene is TRBV25-1, the J gene TRBJ1-2, with D possibly TRBD1 on 6 matching bases. This CDR3 spans 15 amino acids. V gave up 1 base and J gave up 5 bases, with 14 bases separating them. Germline values: CDR1 MGHDK, CDR2 SYGVNS. The CDR3 is CASSESGQGIYGYTF. CDR3 nucleotides: TGTGCCAGCAGTGAATCGGGGCAGGGGATATATGGCTACACCTTC.

V usage is TRBV4-3 and J usage is TRBJ2-1; D perhaps matches TRBD2 (5 bases). Between the trimmed V and J ends, which lost 0 bases and 0 bases, there was a span of 18 bases. The CDR3 length is 19 residues. Per germline, CDR1 LGHNA and CDR2 YSLEER. The CDR3, as DNA: TGCGCCAGCAGCCAAGACGGCCTAGCCTACCGAGTCTCCTACAATGAGCAGTTCTTC. Translated, it gives CASSQDGLAYRVSYNEQFF.

CDR3 protein: CASSRGLAGGNEQFF. The CDR3 nucleotides are TGTGCCAGCAGTCGCGGACTAGCGGGTGGTAACGAGCAGTTCTTC. This chain links TRBV6-2 or TRBV6-3 with TRBJ2-1, with TRBD2 matching 11 bases. Losses at the gene ends were 5 bases for V and 10 bases for J; bases not matched to a gene: 10. CDR1 is MNHEY, CDR2 SVGEGT, per germline. The CDR3 runs 15 residues.

V usage is TRBV6-2 or TRBV6-3 and J usage is TRBJ1-2; D gene unclear. The V gene's germline CDR1 is MNHEY and CDR2 SVGEGT. The CDR3 has 16 residues. Trimming left V 2 bases short and J 7 bases short, with 20 bases between. CDR3 residues: CASSYPSREPRGGYTF. The DNA for the CDR3 is TGTGCCAGCAGTTACCCCTCCCGGGAGCCTAGAGGTGGCTACACCTTC.

This sequence joins TRBV4-3 and TRBJ1-6; possibly TRBD1 for D (6 bases). Germline CDR1 is LGHNA and CDR2 is YSLEER. V was pared by 0 bases and J by 5 bases, with 8 bases between. The CDR3 extends over 15 amino acids. The CDR3 here is CASSQDPGDNSPLHF. DNA for the CDR3: TGCGCCAGCAGCCAAGACCCAGGGGATAATTCACCCCTCCACTTT.

The chain recombines TRBV4-1 with TRBJ1-5; TRBD1 aligns across 7 bases. The CDR3 length is 15 residues. Germline CDR1 reads MGHRA; CDR2 reads YSYEKL. V was clipped by 4 bases and J by 7 bases; unmatched bases: 10. The CDR3 DNA sequence: TGCGCCAGCAGCCCTCTGACAGGGTCAGGGCAGCCCCAGCATTTT. Its protein is CASSPLTGSGQPQHF.

The chain recombines TRBV30 with TRBJ2-7, with D perhaps TRBD2 (5 bases). The germline V gene has CDR1 GTSNPN and CDR2 SVGIG (reference sequence). Trimming left V 0 bases short and J 0 bases short, with 6 bases between. The CDR3 spans 13 residues. The CDR3 loop reads CAWSVSGSYEQYF. For the CDR3, the DNA is TGTGCCTGGAGTGTGAGCGGCTCCTACGAGCAGTACTTC.

This clone was counted once. The chain combines TRBV5-6 with TRBJ1-5; D is undetermined. The CDR3 extends over 13 amino acids. The V and J ends lost 1 base and 4 bases respectively, with 6 bases between them. Germline lookup yields CDR1 SGHDT and CDR2 YYEEEE. The CDR3 nucleotides are TGTGCCAGCAGCTTGAGAGGGAATCAGCCCCAGCATTTT. Residues: CASSLRGNQPQHF.

J is TRBJ1-1 and V is TRBV15; TRBD1 aligns across 9 bases. This CDR3 contains 20 residues. Germline V lookup: CDR1 LNHNV, CDR2 YYDKDF (reference sequence). Unmatched junction bases numbered 16, after V lost 1 base and J lost 1 base. The CDR3 DNA reads TGTGCCACCAGCAGAGCGCCGGGACAGGGAGGATGGAAGGAGAACACTGAAGCTTTCTTT. Encoded protein: CATSRAPGQGGWKENTEAFF.

The J gene is TRBJ1-6, the V gene TRBV9; a weak D match, TRBD1 (6 bases). V lost 3 bases, J lost 9 bases, and 16 bases lay in between. The CDR3 has 15 amino acids. Per the germline V gene, CDR1 is SGDLS and CDR2 is YYNGEE. The CDR3 DNA reads TGTGCCAGCAGCGCCAGGGACATCCTGAGTTCACCCCTCCACTTT. This sequence encodes CASSARDILSSPLHF.